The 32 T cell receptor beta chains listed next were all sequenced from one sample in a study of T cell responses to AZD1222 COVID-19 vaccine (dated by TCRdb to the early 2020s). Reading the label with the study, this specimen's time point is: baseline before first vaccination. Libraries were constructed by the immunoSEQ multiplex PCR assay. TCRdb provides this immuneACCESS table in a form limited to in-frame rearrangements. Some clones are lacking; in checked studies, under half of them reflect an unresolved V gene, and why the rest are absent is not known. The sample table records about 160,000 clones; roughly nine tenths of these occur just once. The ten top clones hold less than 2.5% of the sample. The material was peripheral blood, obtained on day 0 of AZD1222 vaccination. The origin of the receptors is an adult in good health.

The CDR3 region is CASSLVQGLHEQYF. CDR3 coding DNA: TGTGCCAGCAGCTTAGTCCAGGGGTTGCACGAGCAGTACTTC. The V gene is TRBV7-2, the J gene TRBJ2-7; D possibly corresponds to TRBD1 (6 bases). CDR1 and CDR2 (germline): SGHTA, FQGNSA. The CDR3 has 14 residues. Trimming took 1 base from V and 5 from J, leaving 12 bases between them.

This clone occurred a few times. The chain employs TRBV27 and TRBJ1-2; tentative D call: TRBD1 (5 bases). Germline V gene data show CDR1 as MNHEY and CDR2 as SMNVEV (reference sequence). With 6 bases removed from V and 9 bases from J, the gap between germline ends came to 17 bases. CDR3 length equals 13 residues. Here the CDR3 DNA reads TGTGCCAGCAGCCCCGGCAGGGCCCAAAGCTACACCTTC. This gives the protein CASSPGRAQSYTF.

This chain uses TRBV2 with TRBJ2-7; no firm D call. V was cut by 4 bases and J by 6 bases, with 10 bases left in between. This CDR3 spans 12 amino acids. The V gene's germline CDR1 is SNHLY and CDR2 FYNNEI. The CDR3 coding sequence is TGTGCCAGCAGTGGCGAACCACGCGAGCAGTACTTC. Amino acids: CASSGEPREQYF.

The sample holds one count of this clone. The CDR3 DNA is TGTGCCAGCAGTCTCCGGGACAGGGACGAGCAGTACTTC. It codes for CASSLRDRDEQYF. The chain employs TRBV6-5 and TRBJ2-7; 9 positions agree with TRBD1. This CDR3 has 13 residues. Trimming cost V 5 bases and J 5 bases; bases outside gene matches: 4. The V gene's germline CDR1 is MNHEY and CDR2 SVGAGI.

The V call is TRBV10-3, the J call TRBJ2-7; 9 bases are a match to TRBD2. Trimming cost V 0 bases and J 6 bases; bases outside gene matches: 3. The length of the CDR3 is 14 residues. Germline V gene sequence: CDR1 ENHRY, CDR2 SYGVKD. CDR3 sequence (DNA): TGTGCCATCAGTGAGTCTGGGACTAGCTTCGAGCAGTACTTC. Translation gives CAISESGTSFEQYF.

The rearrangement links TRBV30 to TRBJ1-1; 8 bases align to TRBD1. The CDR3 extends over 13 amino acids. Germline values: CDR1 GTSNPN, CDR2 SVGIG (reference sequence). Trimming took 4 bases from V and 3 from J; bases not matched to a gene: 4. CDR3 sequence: CAWTGGEDTEAFF. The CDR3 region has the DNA TGTGCCTGGACAGGGGGCGAGGACACTGAAGCTTTCTTT.

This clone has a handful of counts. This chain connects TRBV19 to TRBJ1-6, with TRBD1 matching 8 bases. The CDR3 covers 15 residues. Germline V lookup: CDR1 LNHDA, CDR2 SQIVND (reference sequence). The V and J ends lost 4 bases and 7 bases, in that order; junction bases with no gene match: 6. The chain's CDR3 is CASSRNRGLNSPLHF. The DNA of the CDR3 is TGTGCCAGTAGTAGGAACAGGGGGTTAAATTCACCCCTCCACTTT.

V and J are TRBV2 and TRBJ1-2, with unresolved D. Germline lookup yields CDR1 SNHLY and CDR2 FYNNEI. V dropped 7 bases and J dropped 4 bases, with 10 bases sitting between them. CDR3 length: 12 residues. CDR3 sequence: CASTREPYGYTF. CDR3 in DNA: TGTGCCAGCACCAGAGAGCCCTATGGCTACACCTTC.

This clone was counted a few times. Here the CDR3 reads CASSQVPGQLKINEQFF. The CDR3 region has the DNA TGCGCCAGCAGCCAGGTTCCGGGACAGCTAAAAATCAATGAGCAGTTCTTC. The chain employs TRBV4-1 and TRBJ2-1; 7 bases align to TRBD1. Germline CDR1 reads MGHRA; CDR2 reads YSYEKL. V shed 3 bases and J 6 bases; nucleotides not matched to a gene: 14. This CDR3 region has 17 residues.

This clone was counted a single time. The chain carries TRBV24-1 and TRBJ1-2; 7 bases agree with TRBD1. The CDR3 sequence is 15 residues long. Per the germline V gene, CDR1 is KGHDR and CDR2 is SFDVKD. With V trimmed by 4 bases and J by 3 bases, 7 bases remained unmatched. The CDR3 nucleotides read TGTGCCACCAGTGACCGAGGAGGGGGCGACTATGGCTACACCTTC. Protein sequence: CATSDRGGGDYGYTF.

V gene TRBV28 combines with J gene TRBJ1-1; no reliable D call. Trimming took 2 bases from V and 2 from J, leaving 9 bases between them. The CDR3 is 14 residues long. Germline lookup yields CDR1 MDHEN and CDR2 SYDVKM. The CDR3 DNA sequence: TGTGCCAGCAGTTTAGTACATATAAACACTGAAGCTTTCTTT. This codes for CASSLVHINTEAFF.

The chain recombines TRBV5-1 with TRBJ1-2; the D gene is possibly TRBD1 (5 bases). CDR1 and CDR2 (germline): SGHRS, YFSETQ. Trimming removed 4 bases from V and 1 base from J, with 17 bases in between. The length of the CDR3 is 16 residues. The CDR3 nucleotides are TGCGCCAGCAGCCCGACGGTCCTCAGGGATAACTATGGCTACACCTTC. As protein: CASSPTVLRDNYGYTF.

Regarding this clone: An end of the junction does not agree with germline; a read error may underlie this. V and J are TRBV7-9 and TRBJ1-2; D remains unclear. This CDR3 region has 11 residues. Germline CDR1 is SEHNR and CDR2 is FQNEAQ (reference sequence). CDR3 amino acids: CVSGSNYGYTF. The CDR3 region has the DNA TGTGTCAGCGGCAGTAACTATGGCTACACCTTC.

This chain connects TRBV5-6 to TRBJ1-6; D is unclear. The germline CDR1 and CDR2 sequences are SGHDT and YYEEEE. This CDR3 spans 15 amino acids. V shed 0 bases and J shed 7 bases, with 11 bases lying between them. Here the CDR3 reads CASSLGLTGNSPLHF. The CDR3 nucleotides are TGTGCCAGCAGCTTGGGTCTGACGGGGAATTCACCCCTCCACTTT. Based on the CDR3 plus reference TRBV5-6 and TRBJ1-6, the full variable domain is DAGVTQSPTHLIKTRGQQVTLRCSPKSGHDTVSWYQQALGQGPQFIFQYYEEEERQRGNFPDRFSGHQFPNYSSELNVNALLLGDSALYLCASSLGLTGNSPLHFGNGTRLTVT.

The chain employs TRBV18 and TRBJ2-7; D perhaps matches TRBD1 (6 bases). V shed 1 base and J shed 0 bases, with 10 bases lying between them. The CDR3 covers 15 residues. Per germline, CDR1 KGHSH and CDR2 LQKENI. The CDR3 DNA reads TGTGCCAGCTCACCACTACAGGGTTACTCCTACGAGCAGTACTTC. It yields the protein CASSPLQGYSYEQYF.

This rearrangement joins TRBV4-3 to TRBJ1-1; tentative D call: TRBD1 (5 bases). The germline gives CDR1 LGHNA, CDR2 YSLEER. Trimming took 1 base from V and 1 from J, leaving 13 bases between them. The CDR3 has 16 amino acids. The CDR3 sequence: CASSQGIQGKNTEAFF. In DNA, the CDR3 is TGCGCCAGCAGCCAAGGAATCCAGGGTAAGAACACTGAAGCTTTCTTT.

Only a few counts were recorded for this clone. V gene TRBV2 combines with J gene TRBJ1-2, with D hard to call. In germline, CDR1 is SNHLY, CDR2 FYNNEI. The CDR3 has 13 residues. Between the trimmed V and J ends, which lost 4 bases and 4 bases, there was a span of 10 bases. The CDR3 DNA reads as TGTGCCAGCAGTGTCGGGCACTTCTATGGCTACACCTTC. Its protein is CASSVGHFYGYTF.

This CDR3 reads CASRSDGLYSDTQYF. Here the CDR3 DNA reads TGCGCCAGCAGATCAGATGGACTGTATTCAGATACGCAGTATTTT. The rearrangement joins TRBV5-1 to TRBJ2-3, with D possibly matching TRBD2 (5 bases). V lost 5 bases, J lost 4 bases, and 17 bases lay in between. The CDR3 extends over 15 amino acids. Germline V gene sequence: CDR1 SGHRS, CDR2 YFSETQ. Based on the CDR3 plus reference TRBV5-1 and TRBJ2-3, the full variable domain is KAGVTQTPRYLIKTRGQQVTLSCSPISGHRSVSWYQQTPGQGLQFLFEYFSETQRNKGNFPGRFSGRQFSNSRSEMNVSTLELGDSALYLCASRSDGLYSDTQYFGPGTRLTVL.

The CDR3 DNA reads as TGTGCCAGCAGTTTTGGGGTCGAGCAGTACTTC. It codes for CASSFGVEQYF. V usage is TRBV27 and J usage is TRBJ2-7; D gene ambiguous. Trimming cost V 3 bases and J 6 bases, with 6 bases left between them. The CDR3 has 11 residues. The V gene's germline CDR1 is MNHEY and CDR2 SMNVEV (reference sequence).

The CDR3 loop is CASSPQWGNSPLHF. CDR3 coding DNA: TGTGCCAGCTCACCTCAGTGGGGTAATTCACCCCTCCACTTT. The chain employs TRBV18 and TRBJ1-6; the D is unclear. Germline V gene lookup returns CDR1 KGHSH and CDR2 LQKENI. There are 14 residues in the CDR3. V dropped 3 bases and J dropped 6 bases, with 9 bases sitting between them.

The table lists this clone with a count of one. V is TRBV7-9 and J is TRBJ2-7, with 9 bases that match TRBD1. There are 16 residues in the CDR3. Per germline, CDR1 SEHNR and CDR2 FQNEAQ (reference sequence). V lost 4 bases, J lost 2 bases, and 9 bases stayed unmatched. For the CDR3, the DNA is TGTGCCAGCAGCTCGCTTCCGGGACAGGGAGCCTACGAGCAGTACTTC. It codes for CASSSLPGQGAYEQYF.

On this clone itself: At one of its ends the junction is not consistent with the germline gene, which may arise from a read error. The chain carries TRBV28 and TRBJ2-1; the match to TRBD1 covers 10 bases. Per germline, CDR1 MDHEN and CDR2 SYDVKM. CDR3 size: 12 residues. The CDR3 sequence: CASSTGTGERFF. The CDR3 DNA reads TGTGCCAGCAGTACTGGGACAGGGGAGCGGTTCTTC. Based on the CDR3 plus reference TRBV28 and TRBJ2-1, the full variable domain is DVKVTQSSRYLVKRTGEKVFLECVQDMDHENMFWYRQDPGLGLRLIYFSYDVKMKEKGDIPEGYSVSREKKERFSLILESASTNQTSMYLCASSTGTGERFFGPGTRLTVL.

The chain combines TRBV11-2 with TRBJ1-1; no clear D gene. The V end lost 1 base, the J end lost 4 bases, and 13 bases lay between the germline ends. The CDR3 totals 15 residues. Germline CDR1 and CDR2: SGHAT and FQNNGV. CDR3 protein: CASSLVGVGSTEAFF. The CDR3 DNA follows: TGTGCCAGCAGCTTAGTTGGTGTGGGGAGCACTGAAGCTTTCTTT.

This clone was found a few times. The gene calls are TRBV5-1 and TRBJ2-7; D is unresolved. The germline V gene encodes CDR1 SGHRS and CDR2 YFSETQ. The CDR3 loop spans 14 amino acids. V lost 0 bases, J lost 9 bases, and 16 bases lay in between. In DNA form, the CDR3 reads TGCGCCAGCAGCTTGGTTTGGAACAACAACGGGCAGTACTTC. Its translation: CASSLVWNNNGQYF.

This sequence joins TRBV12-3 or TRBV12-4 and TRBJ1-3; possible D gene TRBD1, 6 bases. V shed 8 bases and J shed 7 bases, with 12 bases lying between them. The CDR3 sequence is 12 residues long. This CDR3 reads CASGNRENTIYF. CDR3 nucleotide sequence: TGTGCCAGCGGGAACAGGGAGAACACCATATATTTT.

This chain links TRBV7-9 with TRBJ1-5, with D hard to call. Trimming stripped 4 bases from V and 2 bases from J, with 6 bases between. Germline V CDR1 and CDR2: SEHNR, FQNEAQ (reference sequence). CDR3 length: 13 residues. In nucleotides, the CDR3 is TGTGCCAGCAGCTCGGACCGCAATCAGCCCCAGCATTTT. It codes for CASSSDRNQPQHF.

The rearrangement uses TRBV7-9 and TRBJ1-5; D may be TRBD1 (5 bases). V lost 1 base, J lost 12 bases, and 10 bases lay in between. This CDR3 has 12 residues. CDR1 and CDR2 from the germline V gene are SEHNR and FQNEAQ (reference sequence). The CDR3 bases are TGTGCCAGCAGCTTAGGCCGGGACTTCCAGCATTTT. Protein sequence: CASSLGRDFQHF.

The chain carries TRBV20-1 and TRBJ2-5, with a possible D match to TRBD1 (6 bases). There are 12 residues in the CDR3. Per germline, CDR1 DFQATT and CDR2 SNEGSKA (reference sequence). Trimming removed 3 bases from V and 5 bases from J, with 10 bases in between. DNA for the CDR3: TGCAGTGCTAGTGGGGGCGCCGAGACCCAGTACTTC. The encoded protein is CSASGGAETQYF.

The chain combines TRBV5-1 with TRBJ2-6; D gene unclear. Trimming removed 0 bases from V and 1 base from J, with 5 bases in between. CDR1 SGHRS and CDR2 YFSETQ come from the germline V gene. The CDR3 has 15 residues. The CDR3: CASSLDASGANVLTF. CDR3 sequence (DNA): TGCGCCAGCAGCTTGGACGCTTCTGGGGCCAACGTCCTGACTTTC.

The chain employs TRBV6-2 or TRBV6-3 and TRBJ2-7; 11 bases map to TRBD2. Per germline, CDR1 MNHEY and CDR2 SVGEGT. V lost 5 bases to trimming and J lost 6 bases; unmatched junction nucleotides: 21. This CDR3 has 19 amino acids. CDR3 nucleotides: TGTGCCAGCAGTCGCCGCGCTCGCCGATTTAGCGGGGGGGCTTGCGAGCAGTACTTC. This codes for CASSRRARRFSGGACEQYF.

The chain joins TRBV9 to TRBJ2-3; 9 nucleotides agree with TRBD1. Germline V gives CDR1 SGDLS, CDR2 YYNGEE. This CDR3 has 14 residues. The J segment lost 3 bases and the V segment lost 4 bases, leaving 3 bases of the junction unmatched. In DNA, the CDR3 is TGTGCCAGCAGCAAGGACAGGGGAACAGATACGCAGTATTTT. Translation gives CASSKDRGTDTQYF.

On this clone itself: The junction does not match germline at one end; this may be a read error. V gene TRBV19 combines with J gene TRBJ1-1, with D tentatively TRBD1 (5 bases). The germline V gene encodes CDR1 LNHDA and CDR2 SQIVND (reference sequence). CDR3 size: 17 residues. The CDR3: CASSTSLDGRVNTEAFF. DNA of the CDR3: TGTGCCAGTAGTACCTCTTTAGATGGCAGGGTGAATACTGAAGCTTTCTTT.